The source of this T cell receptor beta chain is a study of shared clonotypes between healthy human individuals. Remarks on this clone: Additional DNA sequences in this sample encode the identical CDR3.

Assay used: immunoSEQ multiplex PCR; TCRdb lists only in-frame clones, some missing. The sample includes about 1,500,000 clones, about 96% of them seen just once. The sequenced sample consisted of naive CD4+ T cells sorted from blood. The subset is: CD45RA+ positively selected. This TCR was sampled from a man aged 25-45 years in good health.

The CDR3 here is CASSYSGQQYF. The CDR3 region has the DNA TGTGCCAGCAGTTACAGCGGGCAGCAGTACTTC. The chain uses TRBV6-5 and TRBJ2-7, with D perhaps TRBD2 (6 bases). CDR1 is MNHEY, CDR2 SVGAGI, per germline. V was pared by 2 bases and J by 8 bases, with 7 bases between. This CDR3 contains 11 residues.